This TCR beta chain is drawn from a study of cytomegalovirus exposure and HLA in healthy donors. Study-wide background: The same platform was used for the roughly 110 validation repertoires as for the roughly 730 first-cohort repertoires, as reported in a later analysis. Whole-study results and caveats: As was reported, the classifier diagnosed cytomegalovirus status with high specificity and sensitivity. The study labeled more than 150 TCR beta chains cytomegalovirus-associated.

This clone was picked up many times. What it recognizes is unknown. The table came from immunoSEQ multiplex PCR; TCRdb's copy has only in-frame clones and leaves some out. Of some 150,000 clones listed, roughly 90% were seen once; the top ten hold less than 5.5%. Trimming shortened V by 5 bases and J by 8 bases, and 12 bases separated the two germline ends. CDR3 length: 12 amino acids. Germline CDR1 reads SGHVS; CDR2 reads FNYEAQ. This TCR was sampled from a man between 18 and 29 years old in good health and CMV-seropositive. Sequencing was performed on PBMCs. The V call is TRBV7-6, the J call TRBJ1-2; D remains unclear. The DNA of the CDR3 is TGTGCCAGCAGCCCCCGGACGGGGGGCTACACCTTC. Translation: CASSPRTGGYTF. Supplemented by reference TRBV7-6 and TRBJ1-2, the full variable domain reads GAGVSQSPRYKVTKRGQDVALRCDPISGHVSLYWYRQALGQGPEFLTYFNYEAQQDKSGLPNDRFSAERPEGSISTLTIQRTEQRDSAMYRCASSPRTGGYTFGSGTRLTVV.